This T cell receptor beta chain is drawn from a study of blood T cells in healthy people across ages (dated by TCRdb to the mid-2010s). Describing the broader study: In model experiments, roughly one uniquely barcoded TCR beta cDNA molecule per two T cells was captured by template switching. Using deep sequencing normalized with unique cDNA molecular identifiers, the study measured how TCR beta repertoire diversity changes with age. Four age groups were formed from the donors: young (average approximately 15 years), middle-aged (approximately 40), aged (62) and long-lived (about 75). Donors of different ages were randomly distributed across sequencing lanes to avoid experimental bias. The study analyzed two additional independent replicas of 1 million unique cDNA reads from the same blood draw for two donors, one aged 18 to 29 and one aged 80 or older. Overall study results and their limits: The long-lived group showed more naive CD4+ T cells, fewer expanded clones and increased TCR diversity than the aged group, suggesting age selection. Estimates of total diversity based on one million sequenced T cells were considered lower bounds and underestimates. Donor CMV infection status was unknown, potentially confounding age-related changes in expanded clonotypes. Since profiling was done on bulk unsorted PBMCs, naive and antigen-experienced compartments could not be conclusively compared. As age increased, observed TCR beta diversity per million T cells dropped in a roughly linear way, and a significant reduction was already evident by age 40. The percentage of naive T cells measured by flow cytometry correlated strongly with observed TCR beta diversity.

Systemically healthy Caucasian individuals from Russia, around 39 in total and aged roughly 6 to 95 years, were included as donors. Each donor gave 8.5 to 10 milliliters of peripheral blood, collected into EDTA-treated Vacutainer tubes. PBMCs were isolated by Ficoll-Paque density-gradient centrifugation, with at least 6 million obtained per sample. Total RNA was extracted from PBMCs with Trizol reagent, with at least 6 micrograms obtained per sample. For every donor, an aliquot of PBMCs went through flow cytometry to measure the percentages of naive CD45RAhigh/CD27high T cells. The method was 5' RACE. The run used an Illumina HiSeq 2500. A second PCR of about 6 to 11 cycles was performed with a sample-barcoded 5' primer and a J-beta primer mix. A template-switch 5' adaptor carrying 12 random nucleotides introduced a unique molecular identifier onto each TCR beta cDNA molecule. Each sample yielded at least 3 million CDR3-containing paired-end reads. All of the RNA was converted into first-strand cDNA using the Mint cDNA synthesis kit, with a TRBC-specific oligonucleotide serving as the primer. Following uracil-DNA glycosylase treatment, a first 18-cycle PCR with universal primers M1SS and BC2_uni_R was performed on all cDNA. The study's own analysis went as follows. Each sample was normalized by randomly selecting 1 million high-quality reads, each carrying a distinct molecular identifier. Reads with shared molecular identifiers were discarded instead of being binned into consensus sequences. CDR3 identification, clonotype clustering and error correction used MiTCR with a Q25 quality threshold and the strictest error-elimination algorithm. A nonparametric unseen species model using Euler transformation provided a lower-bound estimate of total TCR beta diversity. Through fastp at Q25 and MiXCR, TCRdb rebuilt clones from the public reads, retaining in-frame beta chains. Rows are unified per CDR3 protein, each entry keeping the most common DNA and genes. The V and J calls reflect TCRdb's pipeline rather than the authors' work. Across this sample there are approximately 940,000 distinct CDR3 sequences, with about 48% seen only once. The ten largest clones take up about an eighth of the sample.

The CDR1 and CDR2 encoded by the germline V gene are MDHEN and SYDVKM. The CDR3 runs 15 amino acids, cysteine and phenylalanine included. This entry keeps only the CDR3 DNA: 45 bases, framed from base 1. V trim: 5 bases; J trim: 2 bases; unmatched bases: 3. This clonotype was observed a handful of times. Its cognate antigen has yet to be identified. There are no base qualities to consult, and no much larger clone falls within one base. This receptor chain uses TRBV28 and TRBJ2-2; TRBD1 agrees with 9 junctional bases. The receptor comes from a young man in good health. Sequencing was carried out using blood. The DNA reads TGTGCCAGCAGTAAACAGGGGGCCAACACCGGGGAGCTGTTTTTT. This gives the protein CASSKQGANTGELFF.